One and the same sample provided the 17 T cell receptor beta chains below, sequenced in a study of T cells in Graves' hyperthyroidism and ophthalmopathy (dated by TCRdb to between 2019 and 2020). Library preparation employed multiplex PCR. The listed sequencing device is Illumina HiSeq 2000. The TCR beta CDR3 regions were amplified from the RNA transcripts. The TCR CDR3 was subjected to a first round of RT-PCR using the HTBI primer set and the Qiagen OneStep RT-PCR kit. Using fastp trimming at Q25 and MiXCR clonotype assembly, TCRdb reanalyzed the public sequencing data and kept in-frame beta chains. Rows with a matching CDR3 protein are joined into one entry that keeps the most common DNA and genes. The sample yields about 380,000 distinct CDR3 sequences; around 15% were counted once. 20% of the sample is in the top ten clones. Sequencing was carried out using blood. The source is a woman aged 30 to 39 with Graves' ophthalmopathy.

This clonotype was seen repeatedly, ten times or more. This sequence joins TRBV28 and TRBJ1-2; no definite D call. The germline V gene has CDR1 MDHEN and CDR2 SYDVKM. Trimming left V 3 bases short and J 5 bases short, with 7 bases between. CDR3 size: 12 residues. CDR3 bases: TGTGCCAGCAGTTTTCAGCCTTATGGCTACACCTTC. This sequence encodes CASSFQPYGYTF.

This chain connects TRBV29-1 to TRBJ2-7; maybe TRBD1 (6 bases). V was trimmed by 0 bases and J by 0 bases, leaving 9 bases between them. This CDR3 has 14 amino acids. Germline values: CDR1 SQVTM, CDR2 ANQGSEA. CDR3 coding DNA: TGCAGCGTTGAAGAAACAGGGCACTCCTACGAGCAGTACTTC. It codes for CSVEETGHSYEQYF.

This clonotype was seen many times. This sequence joins TRBV3-1 and TRBJ2-1; tentatively, D is TRBD1 or TRBD2 (6 bases each). In germline, CDR1 is LGHDT, CDR2 YNNKEL (reference sequence). The CDR3 has 15 amino acids. V was pared by 2 bases and J by 7 bases, with 15 bases between. This CDR3 reads CASSQRGDWRNEQFF. In nucleotides, the CDR3 is TGTGCCAGCAGCCAAAGGGGGGACTGGCGAAATGAGCAGTTCTTC.

This clonotype showed up just a few times. The V call is TRBV12-3 or TRBV12-4, the J call TRBJ2-7, with 10 bases that match TRBD2. This CDR3 is 16 amino acids long. J gave up 3 bases and V 6 bases, and 11 bases lay outside the gene matches. DNA of the CDR3: TGTGCCAGCAGCCCCGGGAGCGGGGGGGTAAACTACGAGCAGTACTTC. It encodes CASSPGSGGVNYEQYF.

This clonotype appeared many times. This rearrangement joins TRBV12-3 or TRBV12-4 to TRBJ1-4; D gene ambiguous. V gave up 7 bases and J gave up 8 bases, with 20 bases separating them. This CDR3 region has 15 residues. CDR3 region: CASTPSRAFGEKLFF. The CDR3 DNA reads as TGTGCCAGCACTCCGAGTCGGGCCTTTGGGGAAAAACTGTTTTTT.

This clonotype has a count of ten or more. This chain joins TRBV28 and TRBJ2-7; D not resolved. Germline V gene data show CDR1 as MDHEN and CDR2 as SYDVKM. Trimming stripped 6 bases from V and 6 bases from J, with 6 bases between. This CDR3 contains 10 residues. As DNA, the CDR3 is TGTGCCAGCAGACTGGGCGAGCAGTACTTC. Its translation: CASRLGEQYF.

V usage is TRBV19 and J usage is TRBJ2-5, with D possibly TRBD2 on 6 matching bases. This CDR3 has 13 residues. Germline lookup yields CDR1 LNHDA and CDR2 SQIVND (reference sequence). V was clipped by 8 bases and J by 1 base, with 11 bases between them. DNA of the CDR3: TGTGCCAGTGGGACTTATAGCCAAGAGACCCAGTACTTC. It yields the protein CASGTYSQETQYF.

This clonotype was counted ten times or more. This rearrangement joins TRBV11-1 to TRBJ1-1, with D uncertain. The germline CDR1 and CDR2 sequences are SGHAT and FQDESV (reference sequence). The CDR3 contains 14 residues. Deletions cut 2 bases from V and 6 bases from J, with 13 bases between. CDR3 protein: CASSLLPLGAEAFF. CDR3 coding DNA: TGTGCCAGCAGCTTACTCCCCCTTGGGGCTGAAGCTTTCTTT.

This clonotype occurred a few times. The CDR3 bases are TGTGCCATCAGTGAGTCGTCCTGGTTATACGAAAAACTGTTTTTT. Translation: CAISESSWLYEKLFF. The chain links TRBV10-3 to TRBJ1-4; D remains unclear. Germline V CDR1 and CDR2: ENHRY, SYGVKD. V dropped 0 bases and J dropped 8 bases, with 13 bases sitting between them. The CDR3 has 15 residues.

This clonotype came up many times. The V gene is TRBV3-1, the J gene TRBJ2-7; 8 bases agree with TRBD2. Trimming removed 4 bases from V and 5 bases from J; junction bases left unmatched: 10. This CDR3 comprises 15 residues. Germline CDR1 LGHDT, CDR2 YNNKEL (reference sequence). This CDR3 reads CASSRFGGGNNEQYF. In nucleotides, the CDR3 is TGTGCCAGCAGCCGTTTCGGGGGGGGCAATAACGAGCAGTACTTC.

This clonotype showed up many times. The CDR3 region has the DNA TGCAGTGCTAGGGGCGGGGGGGTCGAGCAGTACTTC. Its protein product is CSARGGGVEQYF. The genes are TRBV20-1 and TRBJ2-7, with 9 bases matching TRBD2. The V gene end was trimmed by 3 bases and the J gene end by 6 bases; junction bases not matched to a gene: 3. Germline assignment: CDR1 DFQATT and CDR2 SNEGSKA (reference sequence). CDR3 length: 12 amino acids.

This clonotype was picked up many times. The V gene is TRBV7-6, the J gene TRBJ2-3, with 8 nucleotides matching TRBD2. Germline CDR1 reads SGHVS; CDR2 reads FNYEAQ. The ends lost 6 bases at V and 5 bases at J; junction bases unmatched: 10. CDR3 length: 15 residues. CDR3 amino acids: CASSPIAGRGDTQYF. The CDR3 nucleotides read TGTGCCAGCAGTCCAATAGCGGGACGGGGAGATACGCAGTATTTT.

The chain uses TRBV5-6 and TRBJ2-5; D unresolved. This CDR3 contains 17 residues. Germline assignment: CDR1 SGHDT and CDR2 YYEEEE. Trimming left V 4 bases short and J 5 bases short, with 24 bases between. CDR3 in amino acids: CASSRSTAGKTGETQYF. CDR3 DNA: TGTGCCAGCAGCAGGAGTACGGCAGGCAAAACTGGGGAGACCCAGTACTTC.

A few counts support this clonotype. A much larger clone lies one base from this, so it may be a read error. The CDR3 does not end in the conserved phenylalanine or tryptophan, so this is likely a read error. The J gene is TRBJ1-1, the V gene TRBV20-1; D is ambiguous. The ends were cut back, 3 bases at V and 0 bases at J, with 8 bases in the middle. The CDR3 consists of 13 residues. Germline V lookup: CDR1 DFQATT, CDR2 SNEGSKA (reference sequence). The CDR3 DNA reads as TGCAGTGCTAGTGTACAGTTGAACACTGAAGCTTTCCTT. Its translation is CSASVQLNTEAFL.

In its sample, this clonotype was seen many times. Written as DNA, the CDR3 is TGCAGTGCTAGTCTGACGGACGGGGGCACAGATACGCAGTATTTT. Translated: CSASLTDGGTDTQYF. The chain combines TRBV20-1 with TRBJ2-3; TRBD2 might be the D (5 bases). The CDR3 length is 15 residues. From germline, CDR1 is DFQATT and CDR2 SNEGSKA (reference sequence). V was cut by 3 bases and J by 1 base, with 14 bases left in between.

This clonotype was picked up many times. The rearrangement uses TRBV7-9 and TRBJ2-3, with 7 bases identical to TRBD2. V was pared by 1 base and J by 1 base, with 2 bases of the junction left unmatched. This CDR3 has 15 residues. CDR1 and CDR2 from the germline V gene are SEHNR and FQNEAQ (reference sequence). The CDR3 nucleotides read TGTGCCAGCAGCTTAGGGGGGGGAGGCACAGATACGCAGTATTTT. Protein sequence: CASSLGGGGTDTQYF.

This clonotype occurred many times. The chain uses TRBV12-3 or TRBV12-4 and TRBJ1-1; D gene unclear. Trimming shortened V by 3 bases and J by 2 bases, and 7 bases separated the two germline ends. This CDR3 region has 13 residues. The CDR3 sequence is CASSFYSNTEAFF. The CDR3 region has the DNA TGTGCCAGCAGTTTTTACAGTAACACTGAAGCTTTCTTT.